This T cell receptor beta chain came from a study of T cell repertoires in cytomegalovirus infection. Study in general: Use of recently identified HLA-C-restricted and well-studied HLA-B-restricted CMV epitopes was part of the study. It can be stated that public TCR beta signatures indicated CMV infection as well as a matching HLA type.

Study outcomes and limitations: Clonotype analysis showed dominance of the ex vivo response by HLA-C-restricted CMV-specific TCR beta clonotypes. Cumulative public TCR beta family frequency identified carriers of CMV plus the relevant HLA.

This clonotype has a handful of counts. Antigen: not known. Via MiXCR, TCRdb re-called the reads, giving one row per CDR3 protein. In the table there are hundreds of thousands of distinct CDR3 sequences, under 35% of which are singletons. Trimming cost V 7 bases and J 6 bases, with 12 bases left between them. CDR1 is SQVTM and CDR2 is ANQGSEA in the germline V gene. This CDR3 has 11 amino acids. Sample: cultured PBMCs, taken from culture after CMV antigen stimulation. The receptor was isolated from a human donor in good health (CMV status not recorded). Some clones in this sample may be carry-over from other donors' samples. V usage is TRBV29-1 and J usage is TRBJ1-1; D is unresolved. The CDR3: CSAPSGPEAFF. CDR3 nucleotide sequence: TGCAGCGCTCCCTCGGGTCCTGAAGCTTTCTTT.